What follows describes a single TCR beta chain. Its antigen is not known. At least 3 on the Clinical Activity Score was recorded for ophthalmopathy patients, who also had NOSPECS grade at least 4 and duration under 3 months. This specimen belongs to a study of T cells in Graves' hyperthyroidism and ophthalmopathy. Study-level results: Most thyroid clonotypes expanded above 0.001 appeared in blood too. Separating ophthalmopathy from stable hyperthyroidism was achieved by a 13 V-J model.

TCR beta CDR3 sequences were amplified from RNA transcripts. TCR CDR3 underwent first-round RT-PCR with the HTBI primer set. TCRdb re-called the multiplex PCR reads with MiXCR, one entry per CDR3 protein. Of under 600,000 distinct CDR3 sequences listed, roughly 15% are singletons. The CDR3 is 13 residues long. Germline CDR1 reads ENHRY; CDR2 reads SYGVKD. V was pared by 10 bases and J by 3 bases, with 16 bases between. This TCR was sampled from a woman in her 40s with Graves' ophthalmopathy. Sequenced sample: blood. The gene calls are TRBV10-3 and TRBJ2-7, with D maybe TRBD2 (5 bases). Here the CDR3 reads CANPPGSLYEQYF. CDR3 bases: TGTGCCAACCCGCCGGGAAGCCTCTACGAGCAGTACTTC.